This entry describes one T cell receptor beta chain. Produced via immunoSEQ multiplex PCR; TCRdb's table is partial and in-frame only. The repertoire holds about 76,000 clones, under 95% seen once, with 0.3% to 0.45% in the top ten. V lost 5 bases and J 6 bases, leaving 13 bases between the germline ends. This CDR3 has 13 residues. Germline V CDR1 and CDR2: SGHTA, FQGTGA. The sample originates from a study of technical replicates of blood from a handful of donors. The receptor was isolated from a human donor in good health. Sequencing was carried out using T cells isolated from PBMCs. The genes are TRBV7-3 and TRBJ1-1, with D unresolved. The DNA of the CDR3 is TGTGCCAGCAGCCCAACTCGGGTGTCTGAAGCTTTCTTT. This gives the protein CASSPTRVSEAFF.